This entry lists 18 T cell receptor beta chains sequenced from one sample in a study of T cells in Graves' hyperthyroidism and ophthalmopathy. Amplification of TCR beta CDR3 regions used RNA as the template. The HTBI set primed first-round TCR CDR3 RT-PCR. TCRdb fed the multiplex PCR reads into MiXCR, producing one record per CDR3 protein. This sample has 700,000 or so distinct CDR3 sequences, with roughly 15% found just once. The sequenced material came from blood. The receptors derive from a woman in her fifties or sixties with Graves' ophthalmopathy.

This chain uses TRBV4-3 with TRBJ2-7; 10 bases are shared with TRBD2. Losses at the gene ends were 3 bases for V and 3 bases for J; bases not matched to a gene: 2. Germline-derived CDR1 and CDR2 are LGHNA and YSLEER. This CDR3 contains 14 residues. The CDR3, as DNA: TGCGCCAGCAGCCATGAGCGGGAGGGCTACGAGCAGTACTTC. This sequence encodes CASSHEREGYEQYF.

This clonotype was seen repeatedly, ten times or more. V and J are TRBV18 and TRBJ2-3; D is unresolved. The V and J ends lost 2 bases and 3 bases respectively, with 6 bases between them. The CDR3 has 13 amino acids. CDR1 KGHSH and CDR2 LQKENI come from the germline V gene. CDR3 protein: CASSPSRTDTQYF. CDR3 DNA: TGTGCCAGCTCACCATCGCGGACAGATACGCAGTATTTT.

V gene TRBV7-2 combines with J gene TRBJ2-1, with 7 bases identical to TRBD1. The CDR3 loop spans 16 amino acids. The germline V gene encodes CDR1 SGHTA and CDR2 FQGNSA. Trimming cost V 6 bases and J 1 base; bases outside gene matches: 9. The CDR3 DNA reads as TGTGCCAGCAGTAGGGACAGTCTGGTATCCTACAATGAGCAGTTCTTC. Encoded protein: CASSRDSLVSYNEQFF.

This clonotype was observed at least ten times. The rearrangement joins TRBV24-1 to TRBJ2-5, with TRBD2 identical over 14 bases. CDR1 is KGHDR, CDR2 SFDVKD, per germline. J gave up 3 bases and V 4 bases, and 0 bases lay outside the gene matches. The length of the CDR3 is 15 residues. CDR3 loop: CATSEGLAGEETQYF. The CDR3 DNA reads as TGTGCCACCAGTGAGGGACTAGCGGGAGAAGAGACCCAGTACTTC.

This clonotype showed up just a few times. The chain is built from TRBV28 and TRBJ1-4; no clear D. Trimming removed 4 bases from V and 8 bases from J, with 8 bases in between. This CDR3 is 12 amino acids long. In germline, CDR1 is MDHEN, CDR2 SYDVKM. In DNA form, the CDR3 reads TGTGCCAGCAGTTCCCTTTTAGAAAAACTGTTTTTT. Protein: CASSSLLEKLFF.

This clonotype was observed a few times. A much larger clone lies one base from this, so it may be a read error. This sequence joins TRBV9 and TRBJ2-2; D is uncertain. V dropped 1 base and J dropped 5 bases, with 0 bases sitting between them. This CDR3 comprises 11 residues. Germline assignment: CDR1 SGDLS and CDR2 YYNGEE. In nucleotides, the CDR3 is TGTGCCAGCAGCGTAACCGGGGAGCTGTTTTTT. Amino acid sequence: CASSVTGELFF. Drawing the rest from reference TRBV9 and TRBJ2-2, the complete variable domain is DSGVTQTPKHLITATGQRVTLRCSPRSGDLSVYWYQQSLDQGLQFLIQYYNGEERAKGNILERFSAQQFPDLHSELNLSSLELGDSALYFCASSVTGELFFGEGSRLTVL.

In this sample, this clonotype turned up many times. V gene TRBV7-9 combines with J gene TRBJ2-7, with 8 bases aligning to TRBD2. Germline V gene sequence: CDR1 SEHNR, CDR2 FQNEAQ (reference sequence). This CDR3 comprises 15 residues. Trimming cost V 4 bases and J 2 bases; bases outside gene matches: 7. The DNA for the CDR3 is TGTGCCAGCAGCTCGGGATCGGGACTAGCCTACGAGCAGTACTTC. It translates to CASSSGSGLAYEQYF.

This clonotype occurred many times. The chain couples TRBV20-1 to TRBJ2-1, with D unclear. The CDR3 runs 15 residues. The V gene's germline CDR1 is DFQATT and CDR2 SNEGSKA (reference sequence). V was trimmed by 3 bases and J by 3 bases, leaving 15 bases between them. DNA for the CDR3: TGCAGTGCTAGGATCCGTGAGGCGGACTACAATGAGCAGTTCTTC. As protein: CSARIREADYNEQFF.

At least ten counts were recorded for this clonotype. V is TRBV7-3 and J is TRBJ1-1; tentative D call: TRBD1 (5 bases). In germline, CDR1 is SGHTA, CDR2 FQGTGA. The ends were cut back, 1 base at V and 4 bases at J, with 19 bases in the middle. The CDR3 extends over 17 amino acids. The CDR3 protein is CASSLIPKGPTPTEAFF. CDR3 in DNA: TGTGCCAGCAGCTTAATACCCAAGGGACCGACACCCACTGAAGCTTTCTTT.

On this clonotype: A read error may be the cause here, since a much bigger clone is one base away. J is TRBJ2-3 and V is TRBV18; 7 bases match TRBD2. The CDR3 loop spans 16 amino acids. The germline V gene encodes CDR1 KGHSH and CDR2 LQKENI. V lost 0 bases to trimming and J lost 3 bases; unmatched junction nucleotides: 6. The CDR3 DNA follows: TGTGCCAGCTCACCACCGTTCGGGAGGATGACAGATACGCAGTATTTT. This translates into CASSPPFGRMTDTQYF.

The table lists this clonotype with a few counts. This sequence may be a read error, since a much larger clone differs from it by one base. The chain is built from TRBV28 and TRBJ2-1; the match to TRBD2 covers 7 bases. Germline lookup yields CDR1 MDHEN and CDR2 SYDVKM. This CDR3 is built from 14 residues. V trimming: 10 bases; J trimming: 2 bases; junction bases outside the gene matches: 8. DNA of the CDR3: TGTGCCAACACTCCTAGCGGAACCTACAATGAGCAGTTCTTC. Translated: CANTPSGTYNEQFF.

The V gene is TRBV6-1, the J gene TRBJ1-2, with 12 bases identical to TRBD1. Trimming at V came to 5 bases and at J to 5 bases, leaving 9 bases not matched to a gene. The CDR3 runs to 16 residues. Germline lookup yields CDR1 MNHNS and CDR2 SASEGT. The CDR3 DNA sequence: TGTGCCAGCAGTCCCCGGGACAGGGGGCGCTTTTATGGCTACACCTTC. It translates to CASSPRDRGRFYGYTF.

This clonotype was picked up many times. The chain carries TRBV30 and TRBJ2-3; D may be TRBD1 (6 bases). There are 16 residues in the CDR3. V lost 2 bases to trimming and J lost 0 bases, with 15 bases between them. Germline values: CDR1 GTSNPN, CDR2 SVGIG (reference sequence). The CDR3 DNA follows: TGTGCCTGGAGTAAGGGGGATACCGCTAGCACAGATACGCAGTATTTT. It yields the protein CAWSKGDTASTDTQYF.

The chain combines TRBV28 with TRBJ1-2; D is undetermined. The CDR3 has 12 residues. CDR1 MDHEN and CDR2 SYDVKM come from the germline V gene. Trimming removed 3 bases at V and 6 bases at J, with 8 bases between. CDR3: CASSFQADGYTF. The CDR3 coding sequence is TGTGCCAGCAGTTTTCAGGCAGATGGCTACACCTTC.

Regarding this clonotype: A much larger clone is a single base away; this may be a read error. The rearrangement joins TRBV7-9 to TRBJ1-2, with D possibly matching TRBD1 (5 bases). Trimming took 4 bases from V and 3 from J, leaving 9 bases between them. Germline V gives CDR1 SEHNR, CDR2 FQNEAQ (reference sequence). This CDR3 contains 13 residues. The chain's CDR3 is CASSSDRYYGYTF. CDR3 in DNA: TGTGCCAGCAGCTCCGACAGATACTATGGCTACACCTTC.

At least ten counts were recorded for this clonotype. This rearrangement joins TRBV5-6 to TRBJ1-2; 8 bases are a match to TRBD1. Losses at the gene ends were 0 bases for V and 8 bases for J; bases not matched to a gene: 12. Per the germline V gene, CDR1 is SGHDT and CDR2 is YYEEEE. The CDR3 has 16 residues. The chain's CDR3 is CASSLEGAGGSLGYTF. CDR3 nucleotides: TGTGCCAGCAGCTTGGAGGGAGCAGGGGGCTCTTTGGGCTACACCTTC.

This clonotype was detected once. The chain recombines TRBV19 with TRBJ1-3; D remains ambiguous. V lost 7 bases to trimming and J lost 0 bases, with 19 bases between them. The CDR3 is 17 residues long. Per the germline V gene, CDR1 is LNHDA and CDR2 is SQIVND (reference sequence). The CDR3 region is CASTDKGTFFSGNTIYF. Here the CDR3 DNA reads TGTGCCAGTACCGACAAGGGCACATTTTTCTCTGGAAACACCATATATTTT.

The CDR3 sequence: CASSFSWTDRGSPLHF. Here the CDR3 DNA reads TGTGCCAGCAGTTTTAGCTGGACGGACAGAGGTTCACCCCTCCACTTT. The gene calls are TRBV27 and TRBJ1-6; a possible D gene is TRBD1 (6 bases). The V gene's germline CDR1 is MNHEY and CDR2 SMNVEV (reference sequence). Deletions cut 3 bases from V and 9 bases from J, with 18 bases between. The CDR3 length is 16 residues.